Listed here are 20 T cell receptor beta chains from one sample, sequenced in a study of T cells in Graves' hyperthyroidism and ophthalmopathy (dated 2019 in TCRdb). Receptor amplification or capture employed multiplex PCR. The instrument given in TCRdb is Illumina HiSeq 2000. The TCR beta CDR3 regions were amplified from RNA transcripts. A first-round RT-PCR of the TCR CDR3 used the HTBI primer set with the Qiagen OneStep RT-PCR kit. TCRdb redid the processing of the public reads, applying fastp at Q25 and MiXCR, and retained in-frame beta chains. When rows share a CDR3 protein, they turn into one entry using the most common DNA and genes. The sample table lists more than 450,000 distinct CDR3 sequences, 14% of them with a count of one. The ten largest clones capture approximately 15% of the sample. The sequencing input was blood. These TCRs come from a woman aged 40-49 years with Graves' hyperthyroidism.

The chain uses TRBV20-1 and TRBJ2-2, with D maybe TRBD1 (5 bases). CDR1 is DFQATT, CDR2 SNEGSKA, per germline (reference sequence). This CDR3 region has 13 residues. The V gene lost 2 bases and the J gene lost 7 bases, with 11 bases spanning the gap. The CDR3 region has the DNA TGCAGTGCTAGAACTGGGGCAGACGGGGAGCTGTTTTTT. Its protein product is CSARTGADGELFF.

In its sample, this clonotype was seen a few times. CDR3 sequence reads: CASKLGQGNNEQFF. CDR3 nucleotide sequence: TGTGCCAGTAAATTGGGACAGGGTAACAATGAGCAGTTCTTC. The chain combines TRBV19 with TRBJ2-1, with 9 bases aligning to TRBD1. The V segment lost 7 bases and the J segment 5 bases; nucleotides outside the gene matches: 6. The CDR3 has 14 residues. Germline CDR1 LNHDA, CDR2 SQIVND (reference sequence).

For the CDR3, the DNA is TGTGCCAGCAGCCGTATTGGACGAATGAACACTGAAGCTTTCTTT. Its translation: CASSRIGRMNTEAFF. The chain combines TRBV9 with TRBJ1-1; unclear D gene. Germline lookup yields CDR1 SGDLS and CDR2 YYNGEE. V lost 4 bases and J lost 0, with 13 bases in between. The CDR3 has 15 amino acids.

This chain connects TRBV4-1 to TRBJ2-7, with 7 bases fitting TRBD1. The CDR3 is made up of 16 amino acids. V shed 3 bases and J 1 base; nucleotides not matched to a gene: 9. Germline CDR1 and CDR2: MGHRA and YSYEKL. The CDR3 DNA follows: TGCGCCAGCAGCCACCTGGTAACAGGGGCTTCCTACGAGCAGTACTTC. This gives the protein CASSHLVTGASYEQYF.

This clonotype was recorded at least ten times. The rearrangement links TRBV7-8 to TRBJ2-1; 8 nucleotides line up with TRBD2. This CDR3 has 13 amino acids. With 6 bases clipped from V and 5 bases from J, the junction kept 3 bases outside the gene matches. Germline values: CDR1 SGHVS, CDR2 FQNEAQ. CDR3 coding DNA: TGTGCCAGCAGGGCGGGGGGAAACAATGAGCAGTTCTTC. Its translation is CASRAGGNNEQFF.

The chain couples TRBV7-9 to TRBJ2-7, with unresolved D. The CDR3 loop spans 13 amino acids. CDR1 and CDR2 from the germline V gene are SEHNR and FQNEAQ (reference sequence). V was pared by 4 bases and J by 0 bases, with 7 bases between. This CDR3 reads CASSSETSYEQYF. The CDR3, as DNA: TGTGCCAGCAGCTCGGAAACCTCCTACGAGCAGTACTTC.

Ten or more counts support this clonotype. The chain links TRBV20-1 to TRBJ1-6, with unresolved D. Germline loops: CDR1 DFQATT, CDR2 SNEGSKA (reference sequence). The CDR3 length is 16 residues. V was clipped by 6 bases and J by 5 bases, with 20 bases between them. Here the CDR3 DNA reads TGCAGTGCAAAGAGGTCCAAGCGTTGGGATAATTCACCCCTCCACTTT. Translating it yields CSAKRSKRWDNSPLHF.

This clonotype came up a few times. A much larger clone lies a single base off, so this may be a read error. This chain links TRBV2 with TRBJ2-3; 10 nucleotides match TRBD2. The CDR3 covers 15 residues. CDR1 and CDR2 from the germline V gene are SNHLY and FYNNEI. The trim removed 5 bases at V and 2 bases at J, leaving 4 bases unmatched. In DNA form, the CDR3 reads TGTGCCAGCAGTTCGGGACTAGCGTTCACAGATACGCAGTATTTT. Protein product: CASSSGLAFTDTQYF.

The rearrangement links TRBV11-3 to TRBJ1-1, with D possibly being TRBD1 (6 bases). This CDR3 has 14 amino acids. Looked up from germline, CDR1 is SGHNT and CDR2 is YENEEA. The V end lost 5 bases, the J end lost 2 bases, and 12 bases lay between the germline ends. This CDR3 is CASSAQGTNTEAFF. CDR3 DNA sequence: TGTGCCAGCAGCGCCCAGGGGACAAACACTGAAGCTTTCTTT.

This chain connects TRBV7-9 to TRBJ2-7, with TRBD1 identical over 9 bases. Germline values: CDR1 SEHNR, CDR2 FQNEAQ (reference sequence). CDR3 size: 14 residues. The V gene end was trimmed by 5 bases and the J gene end by 5 bases; junction bases not matched to a gene: 7. The chain's CDR3 is CASSLTGGGDEQYF. CDR3 in DNA: TGTGCCAGCAGCCTAACAGGGGGCGGCGACGAGCAGTACTTC.

This sequence joins TRBV3-1 and TRBJ2-7, with 9 positions matching TRBD1. The V and J ends lost 5 bases and 5 bases, in that order; junction bases with no gene match: 10. Germline V gene data show CDR1 as LGHDT and CDR2 as YNNKEL (reference sequence). The CDR3 sequence is 15 residues long. CDR3 protein: CASSSQQGALDEQYF. The CDR3 DNA is TGTGCCAGCAGCTCTCAACAGGGGGCACTGGACGAGCAGTACTTC.

This rearrangement joins TRBV20-1 to TRBJ2-7; perhaps D is TRBD1 or TRBD2 (6 bases each). This CDR3 comprises 12 residues. The V gene's germline CDR1 is DFQATT and CDR2 SNEGSKA (reference sequence). Trimming stripped 7 bases from V and 5 bases from J, with 15 bases between. For the CDR3, the DNA is TGCAGTGGGGGGGCAGGGCAGGACGAGCAGTACTTC. It translates to CSGGAGQDEQYF.

This chain connects TRBV5-5 to TRBJ2-5; 8 bases map to TRBD2. CDR3 size: 16 residues. Germline assignment: CDR1 SGHKS and CDR2 YYEKEE (reference sequence). The V gene end was trimmed by 0 bases and the J gene end by 4 bases; junction bases not matched to a gene: 8. The CDR3 nucleotides read TGTGCCAGCAGCTTGGAGGCGGGAGGTCTGTTAGAGACCCAGTACTTC. Protein: CASSLEAGGLLETQYF.

The chain is built from TRBV6-1 and TRBJ2-1; the match to TRBD2 covers 9 bases. J was trimmed by 4 bases and V by 5 bases; bases with no gene match: 3. CDR1 and CDR2 (germline): MNHNS, SASEGT. There are 14 residues in the CDR3. Written as DNA, the CDR3 is TGTGCCAGCAGTTGGCTAGCGGGATACAATGAGCAGTTCTTC. Protein: CASSWLAGYNEQFF.

This clonotype was recorded a few times. V usage is TRBV30 and J usage is TRBJ1-4; maybe TRBD1 (6 bases). The germline V gene encodes CDR1 GTSNPN and CDR2 SVGIG (reference sequence). This CDR3 has 12 residues. The V end was cut by 3 bases, the J end by 8 bases, with 10 bases between. CDR3 bases: TGTGCCTGGAGCGCACAGGGAGAAAAACTGTTTTTT. Translation: CAWSAQGEKLFF.

On this clonotype: A read error may account for a junction end that differs from germline. The genes are TRBV12-3 or TRBV12-4 and TRBJ2-7, with D possibly being TRBD2 (5 bases). The CDR3 runs to 14 residues. The CDR3 sequence: CASRVSGSAYGQYF. CDR3 coding DNA: TGTGCCAGCAGGGTGTCGGGATCCGCCTACGGGCAGTACTTC.

The V and J genes are TRBV9 and TRBJ2-2, with 13 bases matching TRBD2. CDR1 is SGDLS and CDR2 is YYNGEE in the germline V gene. The CDR3 is 16 amino acids. V lost 2 bases, J lost 7 bases, and 5 bases stayed unmatched. The chain's CDR3 is CASSVGLAGRDGELFF. CDR3 nucleotide sequence: TGTGCCAGCAGCGTGGGACTAGCGGGACGGGACGGGGAGCTGTTTTTT. The entire variable domain, with the rest obtained from reference TRBV9 and TRBJ2-2, is as follows: DSGVTQTPKHLITATGQRVTLRCSPRSGDLSVYWYQQSLDQGLQFLIQYYNGEERAKGNILERFSAQQFPDLHSELNLSSLELGDSALYFCASSVGLAGRDGELFFGEGSRLTVL.

In its sample, this clonotype was seen many times. V gene TRBV30 combines with J gene TRBJ2-7, with D possibly being TRBD1 (6 bases). The ends were cut back, 7 bases at V and 6 bases at J, with 19 bases in the middle. Germline CDR1 and CDR2: GTSNPN and SVGIG (reference sequence). This CDR3 contains 13 residues. CDR3 DNA sequence: TGTGCCTCGAAACAGGGATTGTGGGGCGAGCAGTACTTC. Amino acid sequence: CASKQGLWGEQYF.

This sequence joins TRBV5-5 and TRBJ2-5; D possibly corresponds to TRBD1 (6 bases). The V end lost 1 base, the J end lost 1 base, and 11 bases lay between the germline ends. Germline CDR1 reads SGHKS; CDR2 reads YYEKEE (reference sequence). The CDR3 has 15 amino acids. CDR3 in amino acids: CASSLTQGSQETQYF. DNA for the CDR3: TGTGCCAGCAGCTTGACCCAGGGGTCCCAAGAGACCCAGTACTTC.

V gene TRBV27 combines with J gene TRBJ2-7; D might be TRBD1 or TRBD2, each matching 5 bases. The CDR3 consists of 15 residues. Germline CDR1 reads MNHEY; CDR2 reads SMNVEV (reference sequence). V was shortened by 5 bases and J by 0 bases, with 14 bases between the two germline ends. DNA for the CDR3: TGTGCCAGCAGTAGCCGGGACGGCGCCTCCTACGAGCAGTACTTC. Translating gives CASSSRDGASYEQYF.